The 28 T cell receptor beta chains below come from one sample, sequenced in a study of beta chain features in type 1 diabetes. The entirety of the isolated RNA underwent reverse transcription, so expressed TCRB transcripts were sequenced. Generated by immunoSEQ multiplex PCR, the TCRdb table keeps only in-frame clones and is missing some. The sample records about 370,000 clones, roughly 15% being singletons. The sequenced sample was naive CD4+ T cells from blood. These receptor sequences come from a woman aged 18-30 years in good health.

This rearrangement joins TRBV10-3 to TRBJ2-5, with D possibly matching TRBD2 (5 bases). CDR1 ENHRY and CDR2 SYGVKD come from the germline V gene. V dropped 6 bases and J dropped 4 bases, with 6 bases sitting between them. This CDR3 is 11 amino acids long. The CDR3 sequence is CAIRAGETQYF. In nucleotides, the CDR3 is TGTGCCATCAGGGCGGGAGAGACCCAGTACTTC.

The rearrangement uses TRBV28 and TRBJ2-6; maybe TRBD2 (7 bases). This CDR3 is 17 amino acids long. The germline V and J ends were trimmed by 8 bases and 4 bases, with 21 bases remaining between them. CDR1 is MDHEN, CDR2 SYDVKM, per germline. In nucleotides, the CDR3 is TGTGCCAGCGGAATAGGGGGAGGGCCCTCGGGGGCCAACGTCCTGACTTTC. Protein product: CASGIGGGPSGANVLTF. Based on the CDR3 plus reference TRBV28 and TRBJ2-6, the full variable domain is DVKVTQSSRYLVKRTGEKVFLECVQDMDHENMFWYRQDPGLGLRLIYFSYDVKMKEKGDIPEGYSVSREKKERFSLILESASTNQTSMYLCASGIGGGPSGANVLTFGAGSRLTVL.

The V and J genes are TRBV7-8 and TRBJ1-2; TRBD1 aligns across 8 bases. Germline V CDR1 and CDR2: SGHVS, FQNEAQ. J lost 6 bases, V lost 6 bases, and 6 bases had no gene match. The CDR3 spans 13 residues. CDR3 in amino acids: CASSNGQGNGYTF. The CDR3 coding sequence is TGTGCCAGCAGTAATGGACAGGGTAATGGCTACACCTTC.

This clone was detected a few times. This chain links TRBV6-5 with TRBJ2-7; 8 bases match TRBD2. Trimming removed 6 bases from V and 1 base from J; junction bases left unmatched: 8. Germline CDR1 and CDR2: MNHEY and SVGAGI. This CDR3 is built from 15 residues. The CDR3 is CASSSPAGVSYEQYF. DNA for the CDR3: TGTGCCAGCAGCTCCCCAGCGGGAGTTTCCTACGAGCAGTACTTC.

V gene TRBV29-1 combines with J gene TRBJ1-5, with 8 positions matching TRBD1. The CDR3 has 15 residues. The V gene's germline CDR1 is SQVTM and CDR2 ANQGSEA. With 4 bases clipped from V and 4 bases from J, the junction kept 9 bases outside the gene matches. DNA for the CDR3: TGCAGCGTTGGGCTAGGGACAGGAGGTAATCAGCCCCAGCATTTT. Its protein product is CSVGLGTGGNQPQHF.

This rearrangement joins TRBV15 to TRBJ2-5, with D perhaps TRBD2 (6 bases). Germline-derived CDR1 and CDR2 are LNHNV and YYDKDF (reference sequence). V was pared by 8 bases and J by 3 bases, with 16 bases between. The length of the CDR3 is 14 residues. The CDR3 here is CATRETQPKETQYF. The CDR3, as DNA: TGTGCCACCCGGGAGACACAGCCTAAAGAGACCCAGTACTTC.

The V and J genes are TRBV30 and TRBJ2-1; weak D call: TRBD2 (5 bases). Between the trimmed V and J ends, which lost 0 bases and 9 bases, there was a span of 12 bases. Germline V gene data show CDR1 as GTSNPN and CDR2 as SVGIG (reference sequence). The CDR3 has 13 amino acids. The CDR3 spells CAWSVTGSAEQFF. CDR3 coding DNA: TGTGCCTGGAGTGTAACGGGATCGGCTGAGCAGTTCTTC.

The chain joins TRBV30 to TRBJ2-1; TRBD2 agrees at 7 bases. V was pared by 2 bases and J by 5 bases, with 3 bases of the junction left unmatched. Germline-derived CDR1 and CDR2 are GTSNPN and SVGIG (reference sequence). The CDR3 totals 13 residues. CDR3 sequence reads: CAWSRDYNNEQFF. CDR3 sequence (DNA): TGTGCCTGGAGTAGGGACTATAACAATGAGCAGTTCTTC.

The V gene is TRBV4-3, the J gene TRBJ1-1; TRBD1 might be the D (6 bases). V lost 0 bases and J 5 bases, leaving 10 bases between the germline ends. This CDR3 has 14 amino acids. Germline V CDR1 and CDR2: LGHNA, YSLEER. The CDR3 spells CASSQDYRVTEAFF. The CDR3 nucleotides are TGCGCCAGCAGCCAAGATTACAGGGTGACTGAAGCTTTCTTT.

This clone came up a few times. The J gene is TRBJ1-2, the V gene TRBV28; the D gene is possibly TRBD1 (5 bases). Trimming took off 4 bases at V and 8 bases at J, with 14 bases between the two ends. From germline, CDR1 is MDHEN and CDR2 SYDVKM. The length of the CDR3 is 13 residues. The CDR3 sequence is CASSSTTVKGYTF. CDR3 sequence (DNA): TGTGCCAGCAGTTCCACGACAGTCAAGGGCTACACCTTC.

The V call is TRBV18, the J call TRBJ1-5, with a tentative D call TRBD1 (5 bases). This CDR3 region has 15 residues. Trimming cost V 6 bases and J 5 bases, with 17 bases left between them. CDR1 is KGHSH and CDR2 is LQKENI in the germline V gene. Written as DNA, the CDR3 is TGTGCCAGCTCCCCTGCAGGGATGATGGATCAGCCCCAGCATTTT. Protein sequence: CASSPAGMMDQPQHF.

This clone was observed a few times. The chain employs TRBV11-2 and TRBJ2-1; D might be TRBD1 (6 bases). Trimming pared 5 bases from V and 6 bases from J, leaving 17 bases between. In germline, CDR1 is SGHAT, CDR2 FQNNGV. The CDR3 loop spans 15 amino acids. CDR3 protein: CASSMGAGRVNEQFF. CDR3 DNA: TGTGCCAGCAGCATGGGGGCAGGGAGAGTCAATGAGCAGTTCTTC.

The chain recombines TRBV9 with TRBJ2-7, with 13 bases lining up with TRBD2. Germline assignment: CDR1 SGDLS and CDR2 YYNGEE. V shed 3 bases, J shed 2 bases, and the junction held 8 bases outside the gene matches. The CDR3 spans 17 residues. As DNA, the CDR3 is TGTGCCAGCAGCGAAAATCCGGGACTAGCGGGACCCTACGAGCAGTACTTC. The encoded protein is CASSENPGLAGPYEQYF.

This clone was counted a few times. The CDR3 loop is CASSFGTNRGRYGYTF. CDR3 in DNA: TGTGCCAGCAGTTTCGGGACGAACAGGGGGCGTTATGGCTACACCTTC. V and J are TRBV6-5 and TRBJ1-2; 9 positions agree with TRBD1. The length of the CDR3 is 16 residues. The ends lost 4 bases at V and 5 bases at J; junction bases unmatched: 11. Germline V gene data show CDR1 as MNHEY and CDR2 as SVGAGI.

Comments on this clone: The same CDR3 can be traced to other DNA sequences in this sample. The rearrangement joins TRBV18 to TRBJ1-5; unclear D gene. Deletions cut 3 bases from V and 3 bases from J, with 9 bases between. Germline V gene sequence: CDR1 KGHSH, CDR2 LQKENI. The CDR3 has 14 amino acids. This CDR3 reads CASSPRRDNQPQHF. The CDR3 DNA sequence: TGTGCCAGCTCACCCAGACGGGACAATCAGCCCCAGCATTTT.

The chain is built from TRBV7-2 and TRBJ1-1; D gene uncertain. CDR1 is SGHTA, CDR2 FQGNSA, per germline. With 0 bases removed from V and 3 bases from J, the gap between germline ends came to 8 bases. The CDR3 has 14 residues. CDR3: CASSLAAADTEAFF. Written as DNA, the CDR3 is TGTGCCAGCAGCTTAGCGGCCGCAGACACTGAAGCTTTCTTT.

This clone was seen a few times. The chain has TRBV13 and TRBJ1-2; D might be TRBD1 (6 bases). Germline values: CDR1 PRHDT, CDR2 FYEKMQ (reference sequence). The CDR3 contains 17 residues. Trimming took 1 base from V and 4 from J, leaving 19 bases between them. The CDR3 sequence: CASSLVPGEGASYGYTF. The CDR3 bases are TGTGCCAGCAGCTTAGTCCCAGGGGAAGGAGCGAGCTATGGCTACACCTTC.

Only a few counts were recorded for this clone. V is TRBV30 and J is TRBJ2-3; 7 nucleotides align to TRBD2. With V trimmed by 5 bases and J by 1 base, 3 bases remained unmatched. Looked up from germline, CDR1 is GTSNPN and CDR2 is SVGIG (reference sequence). The CDR3 is made up of 13 amino acids. The CDR3: CAWWAGGTDTQYF. CDR3 in DNA: TGTGCCTGGTGGGCGGGGGGCACAGATACGCAGTATTTT.

This clone was counted only a few times. This chain uses TRBV4-1 with TRBJ2-7, with 9 bases matching TRBD2. The V gene's germline CDR1 is MGHRA and CDR2 YSYEKL. The CDR3 has 16 amino acids. Trimming removed 0 bases from V and 3 bases from J; junction bases left unmatched: 6. The CDR3 loop reads CASSQDLSSGVYEQYF. The DNA for the CDR3 is TGCGCCAGCAGCCAAGACTTGTCTAGCGGGGTCTACGAGCAGTACTTC.

The gene calls are TRBV4-3 and TRBJ2-7; TRBD2 agrees at 7 bases. After removal of 6 bases from V and 1 base from J, the junction contained 9 bases not matched to a gene. Germline lookup yields CDR1 LGHNA and CDR2 YSLEER. The CDR3 has 15 amino acids. The CDR3 DNA reads TGCGCCAGCAGTTTAAGCGGGACGGGATCCTACGAGCAGTACTTC. Translating gives CASSLSGTGSYEQYF.

The sample holds a few counts of this clone. Other DNA sequences of this sample code for an identical CDR3. The chain links TRBV30 to TRBJ2-7; 10 nucleotides line up with TRBD2. CDR3 length: 13 residues. Germline V gives CDR1 GTSNPN, CDR2 SVGIG (reference sequence). The V gene end was trimmed by 2 bases and the J gene end by 3 bases; junction bases not matched to a gene: 1. CDR3 residues: CAWSRTSGYEQYF. The CDR3 region has the DNA TGTGCCTGGAGTCGGACTAGCGGCTACGAGCAGTACTTC.

In this sample, this clone turned up a few times. The rearrangement joins TRBV2 to TRBJ2-7; D remains unclear. The CDR3 is made up of 12 amino acids. V dropped 1 base and J dropped 9 bases, with 10 bases sitting between them. From germline, CDR1 is SNHLY and CDR2 FYNNEI. CDR3 sequence: CASSEGSGGQYF. The CDR3 region has the DNA TGTGCCAGCAGTGAAGGCTCCGGTGGGCAGTACTTC. Full variable domain (missing parts from reference TRBV2 and TRBJ2-7): EPEVTQTPSHQVTQMGQEVILRCVPISNHLYFYWYRQILGQKVEFLVSFYNNEISEKSEIFDDQFSVERPDGSNFTLKIRSTKLEDSAMYFCASSEGSGGQYFGPGTRLTVT.

Comments on this clone: This CDR3 is also generated by other DNA sequences in the sample. The rearrangement uses TRBV29-1 and TRBJ1-5; 10 nucleotides align to TRBD1. Germline CDR1 and CDR2: SQVTM and ANQGSEA. CDR3 length: 14 amino acids. The junction had 2 bases not matched to a gene; V was cut back by 5 bases and J by 1 base. The CDR3 DNA is TGCAGCGTTAGGGACAGGGGAAGCAATCAGCCCCAGCATTTT. This sequence encodes CSVRDRGSNQPQHF.

J is TRBJ2-5 and V is TRBV2; tentative D call: TRBD1 (6 bases). CDR1 is SNHLY, CDR2 FYNNEI, per germline. The CDR3 loop spans 12 amino acids. V was cut by 4 bases and J by 7 bases, with 10 bases left in between. The CDR3 loop reads CASSGTEGTQYF. The CDR3 nucleotides are TGTGCCAGCAGTGGGACAGAGGGGACCCAGTACTTC. Supplemented by reference TRBV2 and TRBJ2-5, the full variable domain reads EPEVTQTPSHQVTQMGQEVILRCVPISNHLYFYWYRQILGQKVEFLVSFYNNEISEKSEIFDDQFSVERPDGSNFTLKIRSTKLEDSAMYFCASSGTEGTQYFGPGTRLLVL.

This chain connects TRBV5-1 to TRBJ2-7, with no clear D. V dropped 3 bases and J dropped 5 bases, with 12 bases sitting between them. CDR3 length equals 13 residues. The germline gives CDR1 SGHRS, CDR2 YFSETQ. CDR3 in DNA: TGCGCCAGCAGCTCCCCACCGGCGGACGAGCAGTACTTC. It specifies CASSSPPADEQYF. The full variable domain, its missing parts supplied by reference TRBV5-1 and TRBJ2-7, is KAGVTQTPRYLIKTRGQQVTLSCSPISGHRSVSWYQQTPGQGLQFLFEYFSETQRNKGNFPGRFSGRQFSNSRSEMNVSTLELGDSALYLCASSSPPADEQYFGPGTRLTVT.

This chain connects TRBV15 to TRBJ2-7; TRBD2 agrees at 8 bases. The ends lost 0 bases at V and 8 bases at J; junction bases unmatched: 15. The CDR3 loop spans 17 amino acids. Per germline, CDR1 LNHNV and CDR2 YYDKDF (reference sequence). CDR3 DNA: TGTGCCACCAGCAGAGATCAGTCAGGTCGGGAGGGCGCAAAGCAGTACTTC. It is translated as CATSRDQSGREGAKQYF.

The V call is TRBV7-9, the J call TRBJ2-7; TRBD1 agrees at 7 bases. The V segment lost 5 bases and the J segment 3 bases; nucleotides outside the gene matches: 7. The CDR3 consists of 14 residues. The V gene's germline CDR1 is SEHNR and CDR2 FQNEAQ (reference sequence). The chain's CDR3 is CASSRAGGYYEQYF. The DNA for the CDR3 is TGTGCCAGCAGCCGGGCAGGGGGATACTACGAGCAGTACTTC.

This CDR3 is CASMVEVNTEAFF. CDR3 nucleotides: TGTGCCAGCATGGTAGAAGTGAACACTGAAGCTTTCTTT. The chain employs TRBV28 and TRBJ1-1; D unresolved. V shed 7 bases and J shed 0 bases, with 9 bases lying between them. Germline V gene lookup returns CDR1 MDHEN and CDR2 SYDVKM. There are 13 residues in the CDR3.